This T cell receptor (beta chain) was observed in a study of shared clonotypes between healthy human individuals. Findings and limits, study-wide: What rarefaction showed was incomplete sorted-subset sequencing despite large depth.

V shed 2 bases and J shed 1 base, with 11 bases lying between them. CDR1 is MNHNS, CDR2 SASEGT, per germline. The CDR3 runs to 15 residues. Assay: immunoSEQ multiplex PCR; the TCRdb copy retains only in-frame clones and omits some. The table records millions of clones, 90% to 95% of them present only once. In the case of this clone: Its antigen remains unidentified.

The sequence was obtained from a man in his late teens or twenties in good health. V is TRBV6-1 and J is TRBJ2-5, with D possibly matching TRBD1 (6 bases). Source material: naive CD4+ T cells sorted from blood. The subset was: CD45RA+ positively selected. In DNA, the CDR3 is TGTGCCAGCAGTGAATTAACAGGGCCCCAAGAGACCCAGTACTTC. Its translation: CASSELTGPQETQYF.